One and the same sample provided the 19 T cell receptor beta chains below, sequenced in a study of early T cells in non-severe SARS-CoV-2 infection. MiXCR, applied by TCRdb to the 5' RACE reads, yields one record per CDR3 protein. The profile shows around 30,000 distinct CDR3 sequences, roughly 5.7% of them singletons. The source material was whole blood. These receptors originate from an adult who was a healthcare worker with PCR-confirmed SARS-CoV-2 infection or an uninfected control (not recorded which).

This clonotype was found a few times. In DNA form, the CDR3 reads TGTGCCAGCAGCTCAGCGGGAGAGATAGACGAGCAGTACTTC. Translated, it gives CASSSAGEIDEQYF. The V call is TRBV11-2, the J call TRBJ2-7; 8 nucleotides align to TRBD2. Trimming removed 4 bases from V and 5 bases from J; junction bases left unmatched: 7. Germline V gives CDR1 SGHAT, CDR2 FQNNGV. The CDR3 contains 14 residues. Using reference TRBV11-2 and TRBJ2-7 for the parts outside the CDR3, the full variable domain is EAGVAQSPRYKIIEKRQSVAFWCNPISGHATLYWYQQILGQGPKLLIQFQNNGVVDDSQLPKDRFSAERLKGVDSTLKIQPAKLEDSAVYLCASSSAGEIDEQYFGPGTRLTVT.

A few counts support this clonotype. V usage is TRBV4-2 and J usage is TRBJ1-1; tentatively, D is TRBD1 (6 bases). Trimming stripped 0 bases from V and 2 bases from J, with 13 bases between. Per the germline V gene, CDR1 is LGHNA and CDR2 is YNFKEQ. The CDR3 is 16 residues long. The CDR3 bases are TGTGCCAGCAGCCAAGATTTCAGGACAGCAAACACTGAAGCTTTCTTT. Its translation: CASSQDFRTANTEAFF.

The table lists this clonotype with many counts. The genes are TRBV6-5 and TRBJ1-1; TRBD1 aligns across 8 bases. The trim removed 2 bases at V and 4 bases at J, leaving 9 bases unmatched. Germline CDR1 reads MNHEY; CDR2 reads SVGAGI. The CDR3 consists of 16 residues. The CDR3 here is CASSYTTGAAGTEAFF. In DNA form, the CDR3 reads TGTGCCAGCAGTTACACGACAGGGGCGGCGGGCACTGAAGCTTTCTTT.

V and J are TRBV5-5 and TRBJ1-1; D is uncertain. The CDR3 sequence is 15 residues long. Trimming took off 2 bases at V and 4 bases at J, with 15 bases between the two ends. Germline CDR1 and CDR2: SGHKS and YYEKEE (reference sequence). In DNA, the CDR3 is TGTGCCAGCAGCTTAATACCCCCCGGAGGCACTGAAGCTTTCTTT. Translation: CASSLIPPGGTEAFF. The whole variable domain, remainder taken from reference TRBV5-5 and TRBJ1-1, is DAGVTQSPTHLIKTRGQQVTLRCSPISGHKSVSWYQQVLGQGPQFIFQYYEKEERGRGNFPDRFSARQFPNYSSELNVNALLLGDSALYLCASSLIPPGGTEAFFGQGTRLTVV.

This clonotype has ten or more counts. DNA for the CDR3: TGCGCCAGCAGCCTGGGGGGTACTACATCCACAGATACGCAGTATTTT. It translates to CASSLGGTTSTDTQYF. The chain carries TRBV5-1 and TRBJ2-3, with TRBD2 as a possible D gene (6 bases). CDR3 length: 16 residues. CDR1 and CDR2 (germline): SGHRS, YFSETQ. Trimming removed 4 bases from V and 2 bases from J, with 17 bases in between.

This clonotype was counted only a few times. This chain uses TRBV7-2 with TRBJ2-7; possibly TRBD2 for D (6 bases). V lost 7 bases and J 2 bases, leaving 15 bases between the germline ends. Germline V lookup: CDR1 SGHTA, CDR2 FQGNSA. The CDR3 sequence is 14 residues long. In DNA, the CDR3 is TGTGCCAGCAACTCCGGGACTGCGCCCTACGAGCAGTACTTC. It encodes CASNSGTAPYEQYF. The full variable domain, rest sourced from reference TRBV7-2 and TRBJ2-7, is GAGVSQSPSNKVTEKGKDVELRCDPISGHTALYWYRQSLGQGLEFLIYFQGNSAPDKSGLPSDRFSAERTGGSVSTLTIQRTQQEDSAVYLCASNSGTAPYEQYFGPGTRLTVT.

This sequence joins TRBV11-2 and TRBJ2-7, with no clear D. Between the trimmed V and J ends, which lost 1 base and 6 bases, there was a span of 4 bases. The CDR3 sequence is 11 residues long. CDR1 is SGHAT and CDR2 is FQNNGV in the germline V gene. CDR3 nucleotides: TGTGCCAGCAGCTTAGCAGGCGAGCAGTACTTC. Protein: CASSLAGEQYF.

The genes are TRBV20-1 and TRBJ2-3; maybe TRBD2 (7 bases). Per the germline V gene, CDR1 is DFQATT and CDR2 is SNEGSKA (reference sequence). Trimming left V 0 bases short and J 4 bases short, with 14 bases between. The CDR3 has 15 residues. CDR3 loop: CSARDWGGRADTQYF. For the CDR3, the DNA is TGCAGTGCTAGAGATTGGGGGGGCCGTGCAGATACGCAGTATTTT.

This clonotype was detected ten times or more. The chain joins TRBV11-1 to TRBJ2-1; 8 bases are a match to TRBD1. CDR1 and CDR2 (germline): SGHAT, FQDESV (reference sequence). The CDR3 sequence is 15 residues long. The V and J ends lost 5 bases and 7 bases, in that order; junction bases with no gene match: 10. The CDR3 here is CASSTGGQGLNEQFF. In nucleotides, the CDR3 is TGTGCCAGCAGCACCGGCGGACAGGGTTTAAATGAGCAGTTCTTC.

This clonotype showed up many times. The chain carries TRBV5-1 and TRBJ1-1; D is uncertain. Trimming pared 6 bases from V and 5 bases from J, leaving 8 bases between. The CDR3 sequence is 11 residues long. Per the germline V gene, CDR1 is SGHRS and CDR2 is YFSETQ. The CDR3 loop is CASMGATEAFF. CDR3 nucleotides: TGCGCCAGCATGGGAGCGACTGAAGCTTTCTTT.

This clonotype was counted at least ten times. J is TRBJ2-7 and V is TRBV12-3 or TRBV12-4; TRBD1 agrees at 7 bases. V shed 3 bases, J shed 6 bases, and the junction held 8 bases outside the gene matches. This CDR3 spans 14 amino acids. CDR3 nucleotide sequence: TGTGCCAGCAGTTTCTTCGGGACAGCCTCCGAGCAGTACTTC. Protein: CASSFFGTASEQYF.

This clonotype was seen ten or more times. CDR3 nucleotides: TGTGCCAGCAGTGAGGGGGCCATCAATCAGCCCCAGCATTTT. This encodes CASSEGAINQPQHF. The J gene is TRBJ1-5, the V gene TRBV2; the D gene is possibly TRBD1 (6 bases). CDR1 and CDR2 from the germline V gene are SNHLY and FYNNEI. The CDR3 length is 14 residues. V lost 3 bases and J 3 bases, leaving 9 bases between the germline ends.

The chain carries TRBV6-5 and TRBJ1-1; maybe TRBD1 (6 bases). This CDR3 contains 14 residues. CDR1 and CDR2 from the germline V gene are MNHEY and SVGAGI. V gave up 4 bases and J gave up 4 bases, with 13 bases separating them. CDR3 in amino acids: CASSLLGAVTEAFF. CDR3 DNA sequence: TGTGCCAGCAGTTTGCTGGGGGCCGTCACTGAAGCTTTCTTT.

This clonotype was detected ten times or more. This rearrangement joins TRBV12-3 or TRBV12-4 to TRBJ1-4; D is possibly TRBD1 (5 bases). The CDR3 has 12 amino acids. V was shortened by 4 bases and J by 12 bases, with 12 bases between the two germline ends. The CDR3 DNA sequence: TGTGCCAGCAGTTCGGCCGGGACGGAACTGTTTTTT. Translating it yields CASSSAGTELFF.

This clonotype was counted at least ten times. The chain has TRBV4-3 and TRBJ2-7, with TRBD2 identical over 8 bases. The germline V gene has CDR1 LGHNA and CDR2 YSLEER. The junction had 4 bases not matched to a gene; V was cut back by 0 bases and J by 3 bases. The CDR3 is made up of 15 amino acids. For the CDR3, the DNA is TGCGCCAGCAGCCAAGATGGGGCGGGGGGCTACGAGCAGTACTTC. Translation: CASSQDGAGGYEQYF.

This clonotype was picked up many times. The CDR3 protein is CASNDRANEKLFF. The CDR3 region has the DNA TGTGCCAGTAATGACAGAGCTAATGAAAAACTGTTTTTT. The rearrangement links TRBV19 to TRBJ1-4, with D possibly TRBD1 on 5 matching bases. This CDR3 contains 13 residues. Germline CDR1 LNHDA, CDR2 SQIVND (reference sequence). Trimming removed 7 bases at V and 3 bases at J, with 9 bases between.

This clonotype was seen many times. The CDR3 sequence is CASILAGVPPYNEQFF. CDR3 in DNA: TGTGCCAGCATCCTGGCGGGAGTTCCACCCTACAATGAGCAGTTCTTC. This sequence joins TRBV2 and TRBJ2-1, with 7 bases aligning to TRBD2. From germline, CDR1 is SNHLY and CDR2 FYNNEI. V gave up 7 bases and J gave up 2 bases; unmatched junction bases: 11. The CDR3 consists of 16 residues.

This clonotype was seen ten or more times. J is TRBJ2-1 and V is TRBV19; tentatively, D is TRBD1 or TRBD2 (6 bases each). Germline loops: CDR1 LNHDA, CDR2 SQIVND (reference sequence). Deletions cut 5 bases from V and 3 bases from J, with 11 bases between. The CDR3 loop spans 14 amino acids. The CDR3 here is CASSLRDIYNEQFF. CDR3 bases: TGTGCCAGTAGTTTGCGGGACATCTACAATGAGCAGTTCTTC. Supplemented by reference TRBV19 and TRBJ2-1, the full variable domain reads DGGITQSPKYLFRKEGQNVTLSCEQNLNHDAMYWYRQDPGQGLRLIYYSQIVNDFQKGDIAEGYSVSREKKESFPLTVTSAQKNPTAFYLCASSLRDIYNEQFFGPGTRLTVL.

The J gene is TRBJ1-4, the V gene TRBV28, with D tentatively TRBD1 (6 bases). This CDR3 comprises 15 residues. CDR1 is MDHEN, CDR2 SYDVKM, per germline. V was shortened by 6 bases and J by 8 bases, with 19 bases between the two germline ends. CDR3 loop: CASRALQGEEEKLFF. The CDR3 DNA follows: TGTGCCAGCAGAGCCTTACAGGGTGAGGAAGAAAAACTGTTTTTT.